This TCR beta chain was recorded in a study of blood T cell repertoires in COVID-19. Looking at the study overall: Acute-phase and convalescent COVID-19 samples originated in the United States, Italy and Spain. The cDNA or gDNA used as material had been derived from T cells, B-cell-depleted T cells, or PBMCs.

Original handling: Counts of nucleated cells, estimated from reference gene primer amplification, were obtained. TCRdb's copy holds only in-frame clones and misses some; the assay was immunoSEQ multiplex PCR. The V and J calls and the clone size are those of that table, but D and trimming were determined from the DNA. The table shows about 190,000 clones, with approximately 80% occurring only once. CDR1 and CDR2 (germline): MDHEN, SYDVKM. V was clipped by 5 bases and J by 0 bases, with 10 bases between them. This CDR3 region has 15 residues. This chain connects TRBV28 to TRBJ1-4, with D possibly matching TRBD1 (5 bases). This receptor was obtained from a man aged 50 to 60 who had recovered from COVID-19. Sample: peripheral blood. The CDR3 DNA sequence: TGTGCCAGCAGTATAGACAGAGCAACTAATGAAAAACTGTTTTTT. Amino acids: CASSIDRATNEKLFF.